One TCR beta chain is described in this entry. This entry is derived from a study of cytomegalovirus exposure and HLA in healthy donors. The primer mix had 60 Vbeta and 13 Jbeta primers. Sequencing was performed with immunoSEQ multiplex PCR; in TCRdb, only in-frame clones are kept and a portion is missing. The sample lists approximately 130,000 clones, around 80% seen once, with around 1.8% in the top ten. The CDR3 sequence is 14 residues long. Trimming cost V 4 bases and J 5 bases, with 15 bases left between them. From germline, CDR1 is SGHRS and CDR2 YFSETQ. The rearrangement links TRBV5-1 to TRBJ1-1; maybe TRBD1 (5 bases). The sample consisted of PBMCs. The sequence derives from a female donor in good health and CMV-seropositive. This CDR3 is CASSRIGGETEAFF. In DNA, the CDR3 is TGCGCCAGCAGCCGAATAGGAGGGGAGACTGAAGCTTTCTTT.